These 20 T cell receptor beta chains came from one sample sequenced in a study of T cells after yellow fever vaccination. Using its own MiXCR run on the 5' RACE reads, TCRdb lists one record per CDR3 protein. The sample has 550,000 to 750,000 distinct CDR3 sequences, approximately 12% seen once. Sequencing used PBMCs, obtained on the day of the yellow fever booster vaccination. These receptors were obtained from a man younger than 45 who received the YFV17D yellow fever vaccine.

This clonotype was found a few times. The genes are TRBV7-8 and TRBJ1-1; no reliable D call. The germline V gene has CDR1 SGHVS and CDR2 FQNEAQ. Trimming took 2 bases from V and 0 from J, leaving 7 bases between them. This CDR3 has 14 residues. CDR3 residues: CASSLQRLNTEAFF. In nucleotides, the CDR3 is TGTGCCAGCAGCTTACAGCGCCTGAACACTGAAGCTTTCTTT.

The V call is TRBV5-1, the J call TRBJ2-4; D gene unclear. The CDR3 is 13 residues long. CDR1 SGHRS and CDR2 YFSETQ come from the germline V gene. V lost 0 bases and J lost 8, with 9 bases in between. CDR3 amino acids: CASSLEGPDIQYF. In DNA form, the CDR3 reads TGCGCCAGCAGCTTGGAGGGTCCTGACATTCAGTACTTC.

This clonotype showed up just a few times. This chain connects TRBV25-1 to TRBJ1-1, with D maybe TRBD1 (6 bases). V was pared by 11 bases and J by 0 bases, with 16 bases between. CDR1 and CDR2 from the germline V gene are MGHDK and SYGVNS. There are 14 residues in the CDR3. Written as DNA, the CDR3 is TGTGCCGTGCCCACCGGGGACATGAACACTGAAGCTTTCTTT. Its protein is CAVPTGDMNTEAFF.

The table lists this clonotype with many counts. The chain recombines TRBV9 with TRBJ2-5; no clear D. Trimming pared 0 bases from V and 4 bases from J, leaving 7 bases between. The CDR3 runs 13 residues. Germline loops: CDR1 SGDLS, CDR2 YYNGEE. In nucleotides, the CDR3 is TGTGCCAGCAGCGTAGTTGGCGGAGAGACCCAGTACTTC. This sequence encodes CASSVVGGETQYF.

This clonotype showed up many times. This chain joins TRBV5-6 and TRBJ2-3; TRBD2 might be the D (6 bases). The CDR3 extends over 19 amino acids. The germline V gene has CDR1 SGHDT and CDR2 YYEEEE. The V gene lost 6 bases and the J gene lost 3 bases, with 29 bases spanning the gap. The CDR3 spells CASNAWVLAAGRGTDTQYF. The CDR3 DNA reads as TGTGCCAGCAACGCTTGGGTCTTGGCGGCGGGAAGAGGGACAGATACGCAGTATTTT.

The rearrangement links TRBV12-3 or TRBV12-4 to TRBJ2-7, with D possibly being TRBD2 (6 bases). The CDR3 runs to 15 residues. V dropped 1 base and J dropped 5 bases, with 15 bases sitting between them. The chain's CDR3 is CASSLVGGIGDEQYF. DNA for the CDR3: TGTGCCAGCAGTTTAGTTGGCGGGATCGGCGACGAGCAGTACTTC.

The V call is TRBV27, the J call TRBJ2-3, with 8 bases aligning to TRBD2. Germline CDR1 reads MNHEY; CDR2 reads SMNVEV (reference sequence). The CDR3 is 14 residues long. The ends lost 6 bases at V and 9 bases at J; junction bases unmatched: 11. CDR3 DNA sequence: TGTGCCAGCAGCAGAGTAGCGGGAATGGACACGCAGTATTTT. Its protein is CASSRVAGMDTQYF.

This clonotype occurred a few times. CDR3 protein: CAISENQGSGANVLTF. The CDR3 bases are TGTGCCATCAGTGAGAACCAGGGCTCAGGGGCCAACGTCCTGACTTTC. This sequence joins TRBV10-3 and TRBJ2-6, with TRBD1 as a possible D gene (5 bases). With 2 bases removed from V and 4 bases from J, the gap between germline ends came to 12 bases. This CDR3 comprises 16 residues. From germline, CDR1 is ENHRY and CDR2 SYGVKD.

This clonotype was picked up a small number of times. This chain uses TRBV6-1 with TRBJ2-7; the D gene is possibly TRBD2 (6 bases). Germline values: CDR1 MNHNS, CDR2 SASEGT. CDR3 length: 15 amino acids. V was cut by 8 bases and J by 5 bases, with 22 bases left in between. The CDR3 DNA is TGTGCCAGCGCTAGGTCGTTCGGGAGCCTTGACGAGCAGTACTTC. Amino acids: CASARSFGSLDEQYF.

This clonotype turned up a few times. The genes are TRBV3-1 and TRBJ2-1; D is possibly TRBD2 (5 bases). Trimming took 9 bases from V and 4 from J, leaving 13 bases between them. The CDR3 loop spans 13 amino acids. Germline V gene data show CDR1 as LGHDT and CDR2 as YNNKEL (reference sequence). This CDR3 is CARDPGYYNEQFF. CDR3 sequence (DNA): TGTGCCAGAGATCCGGGATATTACAATGAGCAGTTCTTC.

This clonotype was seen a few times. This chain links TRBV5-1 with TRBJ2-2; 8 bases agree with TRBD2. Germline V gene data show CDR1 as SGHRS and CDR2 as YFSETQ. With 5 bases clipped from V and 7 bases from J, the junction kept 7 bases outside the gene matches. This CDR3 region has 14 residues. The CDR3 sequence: CASSQTSVRGELFF. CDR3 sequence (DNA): TGCGCCAGCAGTCAGACTAGCGTCCGCGGGGAGCTGTTTTTT.

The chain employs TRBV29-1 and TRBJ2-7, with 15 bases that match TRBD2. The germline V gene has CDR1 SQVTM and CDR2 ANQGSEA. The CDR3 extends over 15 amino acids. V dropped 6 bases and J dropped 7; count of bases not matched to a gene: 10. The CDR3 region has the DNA TGCAGCGTAAGACGCGGGACTAGCGGGAGGAATGAGCAGTACTTC. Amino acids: CSVRRGTSGRNEQYF.

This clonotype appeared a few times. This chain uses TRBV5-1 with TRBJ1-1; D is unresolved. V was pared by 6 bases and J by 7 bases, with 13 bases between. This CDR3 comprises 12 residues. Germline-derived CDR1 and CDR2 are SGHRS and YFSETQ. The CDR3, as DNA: TGCGCCAGCACCGGGTACGCCGGTGAAGCTTTCTTT. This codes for CASTGYAGEAFF.

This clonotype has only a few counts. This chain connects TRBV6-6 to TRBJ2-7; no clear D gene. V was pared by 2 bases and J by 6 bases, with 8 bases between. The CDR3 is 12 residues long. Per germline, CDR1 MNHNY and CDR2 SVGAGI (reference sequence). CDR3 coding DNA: TGTGCCAGCAGTTACGCCCAAAGCGAGCAGTACTTC. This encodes CASSYAQSEQYF.

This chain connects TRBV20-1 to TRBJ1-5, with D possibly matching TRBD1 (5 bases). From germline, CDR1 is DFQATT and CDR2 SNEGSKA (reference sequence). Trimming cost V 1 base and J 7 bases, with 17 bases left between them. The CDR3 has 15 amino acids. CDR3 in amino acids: CSARGAGPTLQPQHF. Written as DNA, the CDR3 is TGCAGTGCTAGAGGGGCGGGACCCACTCTCCAGCCCCAGCATTTT.

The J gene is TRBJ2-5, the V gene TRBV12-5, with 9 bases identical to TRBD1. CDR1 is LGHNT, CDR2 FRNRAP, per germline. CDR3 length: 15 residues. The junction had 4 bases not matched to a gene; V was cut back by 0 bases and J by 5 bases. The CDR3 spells CASGLVRTGVETQYF. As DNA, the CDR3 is TGTGCTAGTGGTTTGGTACGGACAGGGGTCGAGACCCAGTACTTC.

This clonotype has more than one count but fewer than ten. CDR3 sequence: CASSLGVGEKLFF. The CDR3 nucleotides are TGTGCCAGCAGCCTCGGGGTGGGTGAAAAACTGTTTTTT. V is TRBV14 and J is TRBJ1-4; D not resolved. The CDR3 length is 13 residues. The germline CDR1 and CDR2 sequences are SGHDN and FVKESK. Trimming pared 4 bases from V and 7 bases from J, leaving 10 bases between.

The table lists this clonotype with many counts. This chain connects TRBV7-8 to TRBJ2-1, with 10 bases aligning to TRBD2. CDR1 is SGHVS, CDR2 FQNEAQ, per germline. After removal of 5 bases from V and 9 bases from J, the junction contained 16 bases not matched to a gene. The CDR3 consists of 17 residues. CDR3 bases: TGTGCCAGCAGCACCCTACCGGAGTCTAGCGGGAGAAGTGAGCAGTTCTTC. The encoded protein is CASSTLPESSGRSEQFF.

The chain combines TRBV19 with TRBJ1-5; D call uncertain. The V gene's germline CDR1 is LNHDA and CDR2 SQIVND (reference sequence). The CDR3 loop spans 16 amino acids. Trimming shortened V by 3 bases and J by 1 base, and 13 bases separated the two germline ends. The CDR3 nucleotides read TGTGCCAGTAGTATTCCCCGCCGGATGAGCAATCAGCCCCAGCATTTT. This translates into CASSIPRRMSNQPQHF.

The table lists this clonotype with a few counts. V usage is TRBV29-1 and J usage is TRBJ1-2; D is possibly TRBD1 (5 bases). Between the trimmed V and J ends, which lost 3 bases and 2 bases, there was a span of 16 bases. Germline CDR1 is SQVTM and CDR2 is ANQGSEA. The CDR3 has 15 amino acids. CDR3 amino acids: CSVEPRGRQNYGYTF. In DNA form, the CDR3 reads TGCAGCGTTGAGCCAAGGGGCAGGCAGAACTATGGCTACACCTTC.